This TCR beta chain was captured in a study of human T cells and chemical hapten exposure. A word on this clonotype: What it binds is not known.

As to time point: pre-sensitization, week 0. Stated treatment: therapeutic diphenylcyclopropenone sensitization with weekly scalp DPC. MiXCR, run by TCRdb on the RACE reads, gives a single entry per CDR3 protein. In the table there are roughly 260,000 distinct CDR3 sequences, 7% to 10% of which are singletons. CDR1 is SGHRS, CDR2 YFSETQ, per germline. CDR3 length: 16 amino acids. The ends were cut back, 4 bases at V and 4 bases at J, with 20 bases in the middle. Study outcomes and limitations: It was expanded TCRs that formed significantly more large CDR3 similarity clusters than controls did.

The chain has TRBV5-1 and TRBJ1-1, with D perhaps matching TRBD1 (6 bases). The input for sequencing was whole blood, taken in connection with sensitization to the hapten diphenylcyclopropenone (DPC). This sequence originates from a woman in her 40s with alopecia areata. Some clones in this sample may be carry-over from other donors' samples. This CDR3 reads CASSPVTGGEGTEAFF. The CDR3 DNA is TGCGCCAGCAGCCCGGTGACAGGCGGGGAGGGCACTGAAGCTTTCTTT.